This T cell receptor beta chain was identified in a study of cytomegalovirus exposure and HLA in healthy donors. Study-wide findings and caveats: Earlier findings revealed that most TCR beta V segments proved productive either about 90% or about 30% of the time.

With 60 Vbeta and 13 Jbeta primers, the PCR was carried out. Clones were read by immunoSEQ multiplex PCR, and TCRdb kept only the in-frame ones, dropping some. The sample table includes approximately 50,000 clones. About this clone itself: As yet, its antigen is unknown.

The clonotype was recovered from a middle-aged woman in good health and CMV-seronegative. Sequences were obtained from PBMCs.

This CDR3 reads CASSVVGTREEQFF. The CDR3 coding sequence is TGTGCCAGCAGCGTAGTTGGGACCCGGGAGGAGCAGTTCTTC. The gene calls are TRBV9 and TRBJ2-1, with D possibly matching TRBD2 (6 bases). Deletions cut 0 bases from V and 10 bases from J, with 14 bases between. Germline CDR1 and CDR2: SGDLS and YYNGEE. This CDR3 is 14 amino acids long.